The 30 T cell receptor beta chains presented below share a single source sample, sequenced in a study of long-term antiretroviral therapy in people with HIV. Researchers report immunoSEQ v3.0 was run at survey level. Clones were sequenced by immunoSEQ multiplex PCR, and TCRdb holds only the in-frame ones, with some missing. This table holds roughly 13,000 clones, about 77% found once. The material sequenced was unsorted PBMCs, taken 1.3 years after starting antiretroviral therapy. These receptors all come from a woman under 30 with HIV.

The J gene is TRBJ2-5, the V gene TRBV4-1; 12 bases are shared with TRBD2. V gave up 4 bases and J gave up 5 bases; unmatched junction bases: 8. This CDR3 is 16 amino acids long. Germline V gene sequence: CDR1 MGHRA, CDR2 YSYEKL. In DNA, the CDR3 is TGCGCCAGCAGCCGGGGCCTAGCGGGGGGGAGGGAGACCCAGTACTTC. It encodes CASSRGLAGGRETQYF.

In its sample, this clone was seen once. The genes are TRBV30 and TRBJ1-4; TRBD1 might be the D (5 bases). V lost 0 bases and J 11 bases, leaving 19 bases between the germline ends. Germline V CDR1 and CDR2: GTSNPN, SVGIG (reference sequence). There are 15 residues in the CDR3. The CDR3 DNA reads TGTGCCTGGAGTGTCTGGGGCAGGGTCAGTGGGAAACTGTTTTTT. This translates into CAWSVWGRVSGKLFF.

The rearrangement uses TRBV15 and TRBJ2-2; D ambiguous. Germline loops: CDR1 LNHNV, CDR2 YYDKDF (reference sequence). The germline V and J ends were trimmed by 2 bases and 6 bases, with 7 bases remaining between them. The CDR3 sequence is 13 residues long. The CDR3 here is CATSRSYPGELFF. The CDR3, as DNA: TGTGCCACCAGCAGATCTTACCCCGGGGAGCTGTTTTTT.

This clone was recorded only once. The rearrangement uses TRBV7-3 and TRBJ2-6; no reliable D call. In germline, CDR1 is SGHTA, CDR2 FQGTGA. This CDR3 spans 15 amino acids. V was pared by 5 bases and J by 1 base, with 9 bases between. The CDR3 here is CASSPSRSGANVLTF. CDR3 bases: TGTGCCAGCAGCCCGTCGCGGTCTGGGGCCAACGTCCTGACTTTC.

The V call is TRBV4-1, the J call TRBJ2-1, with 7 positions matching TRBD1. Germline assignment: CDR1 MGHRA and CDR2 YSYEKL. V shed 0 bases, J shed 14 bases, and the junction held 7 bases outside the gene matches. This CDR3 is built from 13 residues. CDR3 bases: TGCGCCAGCAGCCAAGACGTGGACAGGTCGAAGTTCTTC. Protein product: CASSQDVDRSKFF.

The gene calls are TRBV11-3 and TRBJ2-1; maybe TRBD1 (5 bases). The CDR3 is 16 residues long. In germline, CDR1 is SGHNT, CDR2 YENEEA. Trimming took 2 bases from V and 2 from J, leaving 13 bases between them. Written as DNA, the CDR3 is TGTGCCAGCAGCTTAAAGTCTTGGACAACCTACAATGAGCAGTTCTTC. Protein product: CASSLKSWTTYNEQFF.

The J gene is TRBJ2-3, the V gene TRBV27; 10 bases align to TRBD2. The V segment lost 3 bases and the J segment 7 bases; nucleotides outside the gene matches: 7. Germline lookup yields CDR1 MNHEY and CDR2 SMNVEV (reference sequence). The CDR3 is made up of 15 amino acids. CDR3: CASSFIFSGRNTQYF. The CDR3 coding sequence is TGTGCCAGCAGTTTCATATTTAGCGGGAGGAATACGCAGTATTTT.

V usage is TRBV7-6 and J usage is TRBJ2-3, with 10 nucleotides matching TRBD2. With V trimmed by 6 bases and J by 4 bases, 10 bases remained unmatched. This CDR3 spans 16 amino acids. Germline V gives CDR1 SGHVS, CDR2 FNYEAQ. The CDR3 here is CASSRDSGGSADTQYF. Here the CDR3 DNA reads TGTGCCAGCAGTAGGGATAGCGGGGGGTCCGCAGATACGCAGTATTTT.

CDR3 region: CASSVLGPRGSDTGELFF. DNA for the CDR3: TGTGCCAGCAGCGTATTGGGACCGCGGGGGTCGGACACCGGGGAGCTGTTTTTT. The chain combines TRBV9 with TRBJ2-2; 7 positions match TRBD2. Germline assignment: CDR1 SGDLS and CDR2 YYNGEE. J lost 3 bases, V lost 1 base, and 12 bases had no gene match. This CDR3 has 18 residues.

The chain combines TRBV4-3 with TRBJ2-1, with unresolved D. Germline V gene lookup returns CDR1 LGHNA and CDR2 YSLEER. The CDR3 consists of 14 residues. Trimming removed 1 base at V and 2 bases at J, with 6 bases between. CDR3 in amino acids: CASSQGVAYNEQFF. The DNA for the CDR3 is TGCGCCAGCAGCCAAGGGGTAGCCTACAATGAGCAGTTCTTC.

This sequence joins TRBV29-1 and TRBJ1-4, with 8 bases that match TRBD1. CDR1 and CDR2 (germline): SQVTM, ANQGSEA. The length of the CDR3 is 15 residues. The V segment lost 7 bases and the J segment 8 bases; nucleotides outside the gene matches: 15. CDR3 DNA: TGCAGCGCTGGACAGGGATTGAATTCTCTCGAAAAACTGTTTTTT. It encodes CSAGQGLNSLEKLFF. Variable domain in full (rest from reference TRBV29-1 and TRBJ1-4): SAVISQKPSRDICQRGTSLTIQCQVDSQVTMMFWYRQQPGQSLTLIATANQGSEATYESGFVIDKFPISRPNLTFSTLTVSNMSPEDSSIYLCSAGQGLNSLEKLFFGSGTQLSVL.

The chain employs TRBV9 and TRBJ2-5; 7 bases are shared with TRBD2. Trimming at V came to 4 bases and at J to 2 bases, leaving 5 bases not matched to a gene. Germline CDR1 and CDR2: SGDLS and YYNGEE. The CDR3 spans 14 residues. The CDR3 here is CASSLGGTQETQYF. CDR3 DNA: TGTGCCAGCAGCCTCGGGGGGACGCAAGAGACCCAGTACTTC.

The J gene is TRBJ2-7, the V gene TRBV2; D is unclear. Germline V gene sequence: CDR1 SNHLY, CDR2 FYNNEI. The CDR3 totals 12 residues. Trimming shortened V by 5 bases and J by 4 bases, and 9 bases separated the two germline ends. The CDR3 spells CASSLGDYEQYF. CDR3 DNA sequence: TGTGCCAGCAGTTTAGGAGATTACGAGCAGTACTTC.

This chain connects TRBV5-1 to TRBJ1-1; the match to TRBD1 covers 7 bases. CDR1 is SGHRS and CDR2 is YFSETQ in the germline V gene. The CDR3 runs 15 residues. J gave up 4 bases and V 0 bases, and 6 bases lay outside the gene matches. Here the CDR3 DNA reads TGCGCCAGCAGCTTGGCCACAGGGGTCGGCACTGAAGCTTTCTTT. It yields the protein CASSLATGVGTEAFF.

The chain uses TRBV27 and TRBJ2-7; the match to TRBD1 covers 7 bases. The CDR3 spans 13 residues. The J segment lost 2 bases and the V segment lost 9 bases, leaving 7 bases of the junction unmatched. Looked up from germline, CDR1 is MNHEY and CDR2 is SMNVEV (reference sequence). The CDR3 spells CASLRQGTYEQYF. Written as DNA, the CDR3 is TGTGCCAGTCTGCGACAGGGCACCTACGAGCAGTACTTC.

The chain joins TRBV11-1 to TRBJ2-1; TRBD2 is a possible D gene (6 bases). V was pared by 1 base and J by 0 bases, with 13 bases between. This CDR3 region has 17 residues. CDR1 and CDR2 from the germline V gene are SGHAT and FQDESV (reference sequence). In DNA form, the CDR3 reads TGTGCCAGCAGCTTAGAACTAGCTGTTAGCTCCTACAATGAGCAGTTCTTC. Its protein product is CASSLELAVSSYNEQFF.

CDR3 region: CASSPGRSYGYTF. The DNA for the CDR3 is TGTGCCAGCAGCCCCGGACGGAGTTATGGCTACACCTTC. This chain uses TRBV7-9 with TRBJ1-2; D gene uncertain. Deletions cut 5 bases from V and 5 bases from J, with 12 bases between. This CDR3 is 13 amino acids long. CDR1 SEHNR and CDR2 FQNEAQ come from the germline V gene (reference sequence).

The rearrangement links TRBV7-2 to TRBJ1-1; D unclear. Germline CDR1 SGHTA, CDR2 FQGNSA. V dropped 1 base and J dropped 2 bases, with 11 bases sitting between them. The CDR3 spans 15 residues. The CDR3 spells CASSLVATSNTEAFF. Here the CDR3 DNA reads TGTGCCAGCAGCTTAGTAGCCACAAGCAACACTGAAGCTTTCTTT.

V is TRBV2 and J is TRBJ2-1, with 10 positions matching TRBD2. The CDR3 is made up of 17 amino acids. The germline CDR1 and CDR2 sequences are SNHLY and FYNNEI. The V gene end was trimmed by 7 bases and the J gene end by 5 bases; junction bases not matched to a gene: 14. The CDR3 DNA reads TGTGCCAGCATGGGGGAGAGAGAGCGGGGGGGCCACAATGAGCAGTTCTTC. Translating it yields CASMGERERGGHNEQFF.

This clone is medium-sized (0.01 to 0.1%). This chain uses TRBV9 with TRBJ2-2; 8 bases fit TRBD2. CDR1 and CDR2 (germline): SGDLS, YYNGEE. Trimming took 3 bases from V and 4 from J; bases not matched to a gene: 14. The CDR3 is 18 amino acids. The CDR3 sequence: CASSGTGGPSIGTGELFF. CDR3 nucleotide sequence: TGTGCCAGCAGCGGGACGGGAGGGCCTTCTATCGGCACCGGGGAGCTGTTTTTT.

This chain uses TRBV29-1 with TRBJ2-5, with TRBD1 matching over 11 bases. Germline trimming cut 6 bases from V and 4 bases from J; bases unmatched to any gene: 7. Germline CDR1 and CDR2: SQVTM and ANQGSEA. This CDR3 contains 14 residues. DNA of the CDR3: TGCAGCGTCAAGGGCGGGACAGGGGGAGAGACCCAGTACTTC. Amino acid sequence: CSVKGGTGGETQYF.

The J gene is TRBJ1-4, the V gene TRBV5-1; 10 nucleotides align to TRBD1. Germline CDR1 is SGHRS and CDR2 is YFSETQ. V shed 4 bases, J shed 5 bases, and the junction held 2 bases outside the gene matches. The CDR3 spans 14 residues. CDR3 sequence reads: CASSGGQGNEKLFF. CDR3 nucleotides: TGCGCCAGCAGCGGGGGACAGGGGAATGAAAAACTGTTTTTT.

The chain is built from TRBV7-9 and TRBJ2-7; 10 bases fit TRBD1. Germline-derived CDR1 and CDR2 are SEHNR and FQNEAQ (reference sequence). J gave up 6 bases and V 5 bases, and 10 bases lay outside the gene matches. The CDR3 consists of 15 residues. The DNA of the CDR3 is TGTGCCAGCAGCGACCATGGGACAGGGGCTGTCGAGCAGTACTTC. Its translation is CASSDHGTGAVEQYF.

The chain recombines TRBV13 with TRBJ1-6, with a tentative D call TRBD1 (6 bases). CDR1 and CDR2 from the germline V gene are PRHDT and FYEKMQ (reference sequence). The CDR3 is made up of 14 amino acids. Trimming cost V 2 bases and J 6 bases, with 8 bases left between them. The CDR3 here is CASSLRGRNSPLHF. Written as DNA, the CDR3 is TGTGCCAGCAGCTTACGGGGGCGTAATTCACCCCTCCACTTT.

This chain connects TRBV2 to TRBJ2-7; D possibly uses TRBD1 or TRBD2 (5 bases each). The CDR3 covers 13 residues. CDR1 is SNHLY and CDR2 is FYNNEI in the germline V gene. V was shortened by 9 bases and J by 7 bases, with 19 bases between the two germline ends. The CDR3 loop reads CASCGNWGKEQYF. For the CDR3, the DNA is TGTGCCAGTTGCGGAAATTGGGGGAAAGAGCAGTACTTC.

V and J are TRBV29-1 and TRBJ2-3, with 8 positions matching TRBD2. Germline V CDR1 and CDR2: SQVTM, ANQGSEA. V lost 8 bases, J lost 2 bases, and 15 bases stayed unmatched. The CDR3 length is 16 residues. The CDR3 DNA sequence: TGCAGCATCCAGGCTGGGACGGGAGGGACCACAGATACGCAGTATTTT. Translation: CSIQAGTGGTTDTQYF.

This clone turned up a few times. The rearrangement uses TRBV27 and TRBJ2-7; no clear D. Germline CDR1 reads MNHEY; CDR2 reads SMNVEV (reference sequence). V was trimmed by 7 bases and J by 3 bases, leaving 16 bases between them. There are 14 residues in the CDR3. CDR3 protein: CASKIRATVYEQYF. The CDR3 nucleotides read TGTGCCAGCAAGATTCGGGCTACCGTCTACGAGCAGTACTTC.

CDR3 coding DNA: TGTGCCAGCAGTTCTCCAGGGGTTGGATACGAGCAGTACTTC. It encodes CASSSPGVGYEQYF. This chain uses TRBV28 with TRBJ2-7; D possibly corresponds to TRBD1 (6 bases). The CDR3 has 14 residues. CDR1 is MDHEN, CDR2 SYDVKM, per germline. Deletions cut 4 bases from V and 4 bases from J, with 14 bases between.

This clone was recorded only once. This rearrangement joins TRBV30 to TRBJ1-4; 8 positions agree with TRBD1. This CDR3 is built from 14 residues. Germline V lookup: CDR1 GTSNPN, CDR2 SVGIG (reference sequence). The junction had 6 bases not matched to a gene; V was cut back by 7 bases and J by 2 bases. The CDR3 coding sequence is TGTGCCTATGACAGGGGAAATACTAATGAAAAACTGTTTTTT. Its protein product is CAYDRGNTNEKLFF.

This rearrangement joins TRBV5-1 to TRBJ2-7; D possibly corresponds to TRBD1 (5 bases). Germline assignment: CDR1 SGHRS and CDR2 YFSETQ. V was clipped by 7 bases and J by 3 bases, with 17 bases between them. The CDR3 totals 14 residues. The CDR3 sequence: CASSRDPSDYEQYF. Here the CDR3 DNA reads TGCGCCAGCTCCAGGGATCCCTCCGACTACGAGCAGTACTTC.